Listed here are 4 T cell receptor beta chains from one sample, sequenced in a study of blood T cells in healthy people across ages. Next came a second PCR, run for about 6 to 12 cycles, which used a sample-barcoded 5' primer along with a J-beta primer mix. From the 5' RACE reads, TCRdb called clonotypes with MiXCR, one entry per CDR3 protein. The sample has 650,000 or so distinct CDR3 sequences; over 40% are singletons. The sample comprised blood. These receptors were collected from an elderly woman in good health.

V is TRBV25-1 and J is TRBJ2-5; D is tentatively TRBD1 or TRBD2 (5 bases each). The J call may be in error: the DNA end matches TRBJ2-7 better. Per germline, CDR1 MGHDK and CDR2 SYGVNS. This CDR3 contains 14 residues. The chain's CDR3 is CASSEQGRSSEQYF. CDR3 nucleotides: TGTGCCAGCAGTGAACAGGGACGGTCGAGCGAGCAGTACTTC.

The rearrangement joins TRBV5-1 to TRBJ1-5; TRBD1 matches at 8 bases. CDR3 size: 14 residues. The germline gives CDR1 SGHRS, CDR2 YFSETQ. Trimming at V came to 4 bases and at J to 5 bases, leaving 5 bases not matched to a gene. Written as DNA, the CDR3 is TGCGCCAGCAGCCCAGGGACAGGTCATCAGCCCCAGCATTTT. Amino acids: CASSPGTGHQPQHF.

On this clonotype: This may be a read error: a much more frequent sequence differs by one nucleotide. This chain uses TRBV7-2 with TRBJ2-1, with 7 nucleotides matching TRBD2. Germline loops: CDR1 SGHTA, CDR2 FQGNSA. V dropped 5 bases and J dropped 9; count of bases not matched to a gene: 10. The CDR3 covers 14 residues. The CDR3 DNA sequence: TGTGCCAGCAGCGTAGAGGCGGGAGTGGGTGAGCAGTTCTTC. Translation gives CASSVEAGVGEQFF.

The sample holds a few counts of this clonotype. This chain uses TRBV25-1 with TRBJ1-2; no definite D call. CDR1 and CDR2 (germline): MGHDK, SYGVNS. Trimming removed 3 bases from V and 7 bases from J, with 3 bases in between. The CDR3 has 10 amino acids. CDR3 nucleotides: TGTGCCAGCAGTGAGGTTGGCTACACCTTC. Protein sequence: CASSEVGYTF.